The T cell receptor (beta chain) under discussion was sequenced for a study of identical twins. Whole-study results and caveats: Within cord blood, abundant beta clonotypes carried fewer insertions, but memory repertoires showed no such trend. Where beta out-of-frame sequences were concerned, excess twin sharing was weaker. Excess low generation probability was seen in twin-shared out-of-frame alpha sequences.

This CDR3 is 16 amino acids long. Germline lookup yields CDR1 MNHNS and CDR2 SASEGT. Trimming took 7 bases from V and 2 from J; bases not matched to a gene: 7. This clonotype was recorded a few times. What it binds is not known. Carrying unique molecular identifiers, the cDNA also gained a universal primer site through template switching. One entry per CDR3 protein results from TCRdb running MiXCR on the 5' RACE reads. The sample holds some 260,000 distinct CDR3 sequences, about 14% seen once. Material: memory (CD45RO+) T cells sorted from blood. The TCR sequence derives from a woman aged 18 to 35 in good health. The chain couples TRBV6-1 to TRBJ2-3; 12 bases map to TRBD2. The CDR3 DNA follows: TGTGCCAGCACCTCACTAGCGGGGGGCTTCACAGATACGCAGTATTTT. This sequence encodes CASTSLAGGFTDTQYF.